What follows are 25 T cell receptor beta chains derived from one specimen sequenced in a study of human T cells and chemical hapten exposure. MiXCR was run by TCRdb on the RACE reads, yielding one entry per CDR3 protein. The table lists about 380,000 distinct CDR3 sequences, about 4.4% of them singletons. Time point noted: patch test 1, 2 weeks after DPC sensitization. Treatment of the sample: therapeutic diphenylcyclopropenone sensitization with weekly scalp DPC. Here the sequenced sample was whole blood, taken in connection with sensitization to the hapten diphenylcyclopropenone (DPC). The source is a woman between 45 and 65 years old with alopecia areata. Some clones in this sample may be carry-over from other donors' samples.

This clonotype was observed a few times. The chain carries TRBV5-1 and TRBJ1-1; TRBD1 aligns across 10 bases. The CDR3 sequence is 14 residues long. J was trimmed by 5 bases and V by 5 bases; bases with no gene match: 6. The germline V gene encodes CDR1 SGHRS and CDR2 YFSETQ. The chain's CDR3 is CASRRQGADTEAFF. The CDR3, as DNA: TGCGCCAGCAGGAGACAGGGGGCTGATACTGAAGCTTTCTTT.

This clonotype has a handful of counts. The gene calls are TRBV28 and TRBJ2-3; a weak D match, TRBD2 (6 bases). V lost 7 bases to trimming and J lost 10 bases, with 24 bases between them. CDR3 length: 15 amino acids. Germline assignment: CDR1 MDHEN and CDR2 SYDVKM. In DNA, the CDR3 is TGTGCCAGCATCCTGACCGGGACTCCAGGTACCGCGCAGTATTTT. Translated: CASILTGTPGTAQYF. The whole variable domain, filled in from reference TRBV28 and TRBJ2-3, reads DVKVTQSSRYLVKRTGEKVFLECVQDMDHENMFWYRQDPGLGLRLIYFSYDVKMKEKGDIPEGYSVSREKKERFSLILESASTNQTSMYLCASILTGTPGTAQYFGPGTRLTVL.

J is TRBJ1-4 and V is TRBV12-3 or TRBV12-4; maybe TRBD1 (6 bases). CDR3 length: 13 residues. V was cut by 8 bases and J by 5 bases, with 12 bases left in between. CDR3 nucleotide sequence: TGTGCCAGCCGAGCGGGGGCCAATGAAAAACTGTTTTTT. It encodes CASRAGANEKLFF.

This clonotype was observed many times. CDR3 bases: TGCAGCGTTGATGAACCAGGGGGCCGTTCCTACAATGAGCAGTTCTTC. It is translated as CSVDEPGGRSYNEQFF. This rearrangement joins TRBV29-1 to TRBJ2-1, with 8 bases lining up with TRBD1. J lost 1 base, V lost 3 bases, and 8 bases had no gene match. CDR1 SQVTM and CDR2 ANQGSEA come from the germline V gene. The CDR3 sequence is 16 residues long.

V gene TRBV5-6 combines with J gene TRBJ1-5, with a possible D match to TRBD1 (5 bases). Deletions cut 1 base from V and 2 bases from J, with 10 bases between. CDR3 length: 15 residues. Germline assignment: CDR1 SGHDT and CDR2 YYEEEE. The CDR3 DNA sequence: TGTGCCAGCAGCTTGACCCAGGGCGGCAATCAGCCCCAGCATTTT. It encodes CASSLTQGGNQPQHF.

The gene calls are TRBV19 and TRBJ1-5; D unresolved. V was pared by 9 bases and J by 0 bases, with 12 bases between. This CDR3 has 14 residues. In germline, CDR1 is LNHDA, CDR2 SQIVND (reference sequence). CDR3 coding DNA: TGTGCCAGCCACGGGGATAATAGCAATCAGCCCCAGCATTTT. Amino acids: CASHGDNSNQPQHF.

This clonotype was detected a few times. CDR3 DNA sequence: TGTGCCAGCAGTTCCACGGGACAGCTGGCTGGCTACACCTTC. The encoded protein is CASSSTGQLAGYTF. The chain has TRBV28 and TRBJ1-2, with 7 bases fitting TRBD1. The J segment lost 7 bases and the V segment lost 4 bases, leaving 9 bases of the junction unmatched. The CDR3 runs 14 residues. Germline V gene sequence: CDR1 MDHEN, CDR2 SYDVKM.

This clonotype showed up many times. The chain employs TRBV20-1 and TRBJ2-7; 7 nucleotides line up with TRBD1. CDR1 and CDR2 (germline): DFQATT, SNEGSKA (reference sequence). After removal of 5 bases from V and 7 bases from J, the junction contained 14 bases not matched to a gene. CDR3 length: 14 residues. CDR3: CSAVLGQRKGEQYF. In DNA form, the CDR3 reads TGCAGTGCTGTGCTGGGACAGCGAAAAGGGGAGCAGTACTTC.

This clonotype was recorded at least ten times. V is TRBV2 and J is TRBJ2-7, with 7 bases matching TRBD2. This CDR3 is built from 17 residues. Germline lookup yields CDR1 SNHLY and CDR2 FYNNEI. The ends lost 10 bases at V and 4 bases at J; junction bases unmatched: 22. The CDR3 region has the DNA TGTGCCACCATAAACCTACGGGGGGAAGAACGAAGTTACGAGCAGTACTTC. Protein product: CATINLRGEERSYEQYF.

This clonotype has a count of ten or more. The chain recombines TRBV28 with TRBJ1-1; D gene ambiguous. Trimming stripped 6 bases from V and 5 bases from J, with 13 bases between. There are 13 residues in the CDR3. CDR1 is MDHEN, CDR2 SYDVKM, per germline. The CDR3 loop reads CASSSTVRTEAFF. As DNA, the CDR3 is TGTGCCAGCAGCTCAACTGTGCGGACTGAAGCTTTCTTT. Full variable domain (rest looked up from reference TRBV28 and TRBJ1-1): DVKVTQSSRYLVKRTGEKVFLECVQDMDHENMFWYRQDPGLGLRLIYFSYDVKMKEKGDIPEGYSVSREKKERFSLILESASTNQTSMYLCASSSTVRTEAFFGQGTRLTVV.

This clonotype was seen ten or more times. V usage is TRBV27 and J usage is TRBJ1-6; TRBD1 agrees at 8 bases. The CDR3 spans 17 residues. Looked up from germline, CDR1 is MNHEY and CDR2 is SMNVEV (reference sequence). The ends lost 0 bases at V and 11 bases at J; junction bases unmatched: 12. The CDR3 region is CASSLSISDRGWAPLHF. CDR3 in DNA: TGTGCCAGCAGTTTATCGATTAGTGACAGGGGTTGGGCACCCCTCCACTTT.

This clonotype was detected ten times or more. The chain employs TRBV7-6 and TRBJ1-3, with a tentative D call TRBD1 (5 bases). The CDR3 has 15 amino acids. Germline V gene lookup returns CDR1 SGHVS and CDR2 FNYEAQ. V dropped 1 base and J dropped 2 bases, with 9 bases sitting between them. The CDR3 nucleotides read TGTGCCAGCAGCTTAGGGTCAGGGCCTGGAAACACCATATATTTT. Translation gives CASSLGSGPGNTIYF.

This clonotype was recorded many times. In DNA form, the CDR3 reads TGCGCCAGCAGCTACGGACAGGGAGGTATAACAGATACGCAGTATTTT. Translated: CASSYGQGGITDTQYF. The gene calls are TRBV4-3 and TRBJ2-3; 8 bases align to TRBD1. The ends lost 5 bases at V and 3 bases at J; junction bases unmatched: 10. The CDR3 has 16 amino acids. Looked up from germline, CDR1 is LGHNA and CDR2 is YSLEER.

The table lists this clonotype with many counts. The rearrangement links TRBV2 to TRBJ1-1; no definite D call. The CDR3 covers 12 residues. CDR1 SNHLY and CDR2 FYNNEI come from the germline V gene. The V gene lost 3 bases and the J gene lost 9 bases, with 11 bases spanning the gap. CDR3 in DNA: TGTGCCAGCAGTGATCTCAGCCTGAAAGCTTTCTTT. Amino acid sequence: CASSDLSLKAFF.

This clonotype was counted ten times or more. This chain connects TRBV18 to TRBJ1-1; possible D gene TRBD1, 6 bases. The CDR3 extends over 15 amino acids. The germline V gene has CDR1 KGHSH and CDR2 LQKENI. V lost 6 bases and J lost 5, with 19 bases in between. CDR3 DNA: TGTGCCAGCTCCCCCCCGGGGGGGCTTAGGACTGAAGCTTTCTTT. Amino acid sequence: CASSPPGGLRTEAFF.

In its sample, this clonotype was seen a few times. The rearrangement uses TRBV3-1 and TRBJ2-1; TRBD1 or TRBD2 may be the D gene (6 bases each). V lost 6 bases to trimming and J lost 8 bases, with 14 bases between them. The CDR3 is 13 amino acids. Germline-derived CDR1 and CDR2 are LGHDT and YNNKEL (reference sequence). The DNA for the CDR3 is TGTGCCAGCAGTCAACAGGGAGGTCATGAGCAGTTCTTC. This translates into CASSQQGGHEQFF.

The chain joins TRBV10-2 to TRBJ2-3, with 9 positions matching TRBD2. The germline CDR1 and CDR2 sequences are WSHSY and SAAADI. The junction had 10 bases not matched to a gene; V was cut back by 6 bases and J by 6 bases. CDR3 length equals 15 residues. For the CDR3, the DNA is TGCGCCAGCAGAGACGGACTAGCGAAAGTGGATACGCAGTATTTT. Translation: CASRDGLAKVDTQYF.

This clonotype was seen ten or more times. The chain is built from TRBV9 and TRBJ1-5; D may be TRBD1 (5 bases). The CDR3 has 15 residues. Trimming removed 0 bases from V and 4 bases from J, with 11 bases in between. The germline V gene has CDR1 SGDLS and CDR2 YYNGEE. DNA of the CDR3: TGTGCCAGCAGCGTAGATTGGGGGGAGAATCAGCCCCAGCATTTT. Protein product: CASSVDWGENQPQHF.

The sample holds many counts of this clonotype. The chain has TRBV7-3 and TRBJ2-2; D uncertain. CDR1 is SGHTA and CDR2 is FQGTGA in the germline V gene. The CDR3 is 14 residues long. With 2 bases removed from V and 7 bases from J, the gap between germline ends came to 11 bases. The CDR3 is CASSLHSPGGELFF. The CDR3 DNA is TGTGCCAGCAGCTTACACTCCCCGGGCGGGGAGCTGTTTTTT.

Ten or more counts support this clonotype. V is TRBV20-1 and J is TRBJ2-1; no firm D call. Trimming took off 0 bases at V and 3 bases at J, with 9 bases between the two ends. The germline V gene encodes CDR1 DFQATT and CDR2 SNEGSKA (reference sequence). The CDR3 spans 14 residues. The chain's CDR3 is CSARDRRFYNEQFF. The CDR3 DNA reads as TGCAGTGCTAGAGATAGAAGATTCTACAATGAGCAGTTCTTC.

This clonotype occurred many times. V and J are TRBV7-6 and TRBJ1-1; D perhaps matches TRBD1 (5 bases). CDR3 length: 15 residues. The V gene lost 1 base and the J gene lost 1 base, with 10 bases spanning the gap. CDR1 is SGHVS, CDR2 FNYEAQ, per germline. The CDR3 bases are TGTGCCAGCAGCTTAGTAGGAGGGACGAACACTGAAGCTTTCTTT. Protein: CASSLVGGTNTEAFF.

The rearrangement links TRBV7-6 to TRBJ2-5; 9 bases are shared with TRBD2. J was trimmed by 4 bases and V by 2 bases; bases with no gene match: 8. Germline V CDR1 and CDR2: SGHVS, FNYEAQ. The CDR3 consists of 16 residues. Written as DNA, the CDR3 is TGTGCCAGCAGCTTACTGCGGGGGGGCGGCGCAGAGACCCAGTACTTC. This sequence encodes CASSLLRGGGAETQYF.

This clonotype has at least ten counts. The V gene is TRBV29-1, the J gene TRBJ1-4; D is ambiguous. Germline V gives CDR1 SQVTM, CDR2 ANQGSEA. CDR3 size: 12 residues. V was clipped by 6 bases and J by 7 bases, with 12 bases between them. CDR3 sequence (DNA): TGCAGCGTGGCAAGCGGTGGTGAAAAACTGTTTTTT. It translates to CSVASGGEKLFF.

CDR3 coding DNA: TGTGCCAGCTACGACTTCAATGAGCAGTTCTTC. Its protein is CASYDFNEQFF. This chain joins TRBV2 and TRBJ2-1; D gene ambiguous. V lost 8 bases and J lost 6, with 8 bases in between. The V gene's germline CDR1 is SNHLY and CDR2 FYNNEI. This CDR3 has 11 amino acids.

CDR3 residues: CASSRYGTGWYGYTF. The DNA of the CDR3 is TGTGCCAGCAGCCGTTACGGGACAGGGTGGTATGGCTACACCTTC. V and J are TRBV5-6 and TRBJ1-2; TRBD1 matches 9 bases. With 4 bases clipped from V and 5 bases from J, the junction kept 9 bases outside the gene matches. The CDR3 is 15 amino acids. CDR1 is SGHDT, CDR2 YYEEEE, per germline.